The subject of this entry is one TCR beta chain. In the source study's methods: The assay estimated nucleated cells by amplifying reference gene primers. The assay was immunoSEQ multiplex PCR, and TCRdb's table has in-frame clones only and misses some. The DNA was the basis for D and trimming; V, J and clone size are from that table. The data contain over 250,000 clones, 80% to 90% of them singletons. The CDR3 consists of 11 residues. Germline loops: CDR1 MNHEY, CDR2 SVGEGT. Trimming pared 6 bases from V and 7 bases from J, leaving 6 bases between. This sample stems from a study of blood T cell repertoires in COVID-19. Study background: Samples of COVID-19 (acute and convalescent) were obtained from the United States, Italy and Spain. From T cells, B-cell-depleted T cells, or PBMCs came the material, which was cDNA or gDNA.

The sequencing sample was made of peripheral blood. The source is a woman between 35 and 50 years old who had recovered from COVID-19. V gene TRBV6-2 or TRBV6-3 combines with J gene TRBJ2-2; D remains ambiguous. CDR3 sequence (DNA): TGTGCCAGCAGCTGGAGCGGGGAGCTGTTTTTT. Protein: CASSWSGELFF.